These T cell receptor beta chains were read from a single sample in a study of shared clonotypes between healthy human individuals. TCRdb's copy holds only in-frame clones and misses some; the assay was immunoSEQ multiplex PCR. The table shows fewer than 3 million clones, with 85% to 95% occurring only once. Input material: naive CD4+ T cells from PBMCs. These receptors were obtained from a man younger than 35 in good health. Some clones in this sample may be carry-over from other donors' samples. Both conserved end residues are part of each CDR3. The order of the fields is D gene, V gene, clone size, J gene, CDR3 protein, CDR3 DNA. D genes are given only for firm matches. Clone size is shown for a subset of rows, as once, few, many or a class of expanded clone.

>-|TRBV28|once|TRBJ1-5
CASTPGPWQPQHF
TGTGCCAGCACCCCTGGGCCCTGGCAGCCCCAGCATTTT
>-|TRBV2|-|TRBJ1-5
CASSVDNQPQHF
TGTGCCAGCAGTGTGGACAATCAGCCCCAGCATTTT
>TRBD2|TRBV5-4|-|TRBJ2-7
CATQRASGSYEQYF
TGTGCCACCCAGAGGGCTAGCGGGAGTTACGAGCAGTACTTC
>TRBD1|TRBV29-1|-|TRBJ2-7
CSVGTGREQYF
TGCAGCGTTGGGACAGGAAGAGAGCAGTACTTC
>TRBD1|TRBV6-1|-|TRBJ1-2
CASMDRESGYTF
TGTGCCAGCATGGACAGGGAAAGTGGCTACACCTTC
>-|TRBV5-4|once|TRBJ2-1
CASSFDSSYNEQFF
TGTGCCAGCAGCTTTGACAGCTCCTACAATGAGCAGTTCTTC
>TRBD1|TRBV7-3|-|TRBJ1-5
CASSLTVQGGNQPQHF
TGTGCCAGCAGCTTAACCGTACAGGGGGGCAATCAGCCCCAGCATTTT
>-|TRBV2|-|TRBJ2-1
CASQIRRGSYNEQFF
TGTGCCAGCCAGATTCGGCGGGGCTCCTACAATGAGCAGTTCTTC
>-|TRBV7-2|-|TRBJ1-1
CASSLNAPSPNTEAFF
TGTGCCAGCAGCTTAAATGCCCCTTCCCCGAACACTGAAGCTTTCTTT
>TRBD1|TRBV2|-|TRBJ1-5
CASSGQGAGNQPQHF
TGTGCCAGCAGCGGACAGGGGGCTGGCAATCAGCCCCAGCATTTT
>-|TRBV4-2|-|TRBJ2-5
CASSRTLLVGPQETQYF
TGTGCCAGCAGCCGAACTTTACTAGTTGGCCCCCAAGAGACCCAGTACTTC
>-|TRBV4-1|-|TRBJ1-5
CASSQDLGGPSPQHF
TGCGCCAGCAGCCAAGATCTGGGGGGGCCTTCGCCCCAGCATTTT
>-|TRBV5-1|-|TRBJ2-7
CASSPPSAPGAYEQYF
TGCGCCAGCAGCCCACCCTCCGCCCCAGGGGCCTACGAGCAGTACTTC
>TRBD1|TRBV7-8|-|TRBJ1-1
CASSLVGTGRKGTEAFF
TGTGCCAGCAGCTTAGTGGGGACAGGACGGAAGGGGACTGAAGCTTTCTTT
>TRBD2|TRBV6-6|-|TRBJ2-7
CASNRLAGDYEQYF
TGTGCCAGCAACCGACTAGCGGGCGACTACGAGCAGTACTTC
>TRBD1|TRBV30|few|TRBJ1-5
CAWSGDRVGFSNQPQHF
TGTGCCTGGAGTGGGGACAGGGTTGGATTCAGCAATCAGCCCCAGCATTTT
>-|TRBV9|-|TRBJ1-1
CASSRVGGNTEAFF
TGTGCCAGCTCCAGGGTGGGGGGTAACACTGAAGCTTTCTTT
>TRBD1|TRBV7-3|-|TRBJ2-3
CASQGTGADTQYF
TGTGCCAGCCAAGGGACAGGGGCCGATACGCAGTATTTT
>TRBD2|TRBV2|-|TRBJ2-7
CASSVDGSGKVSYEQYF
TGTGCCAGCAGTGTGGATGGTAGCGGGAAGGTATCCTACGAGCAGTACTTC
>-|TRBV6-1|-|TRBJ2-7
CASSASRDRAYEQYF
TGTGCCAGCAGTGCCTCGAGGGACCGAGCCTACGAGCAGTACTTC
>-|TRBV7-9|-|TRBJ2-6
CASSLERSSGANVLTF
TGTGCCAGCAGCTTAGAGAGGAGCTCTGGGGCCAACGTCCTGACTTTC
>-|TRBV2|few|TRBJ1-5
CASAGTGLSNQPQHF
TGTGCCAGCGCGGGAACGGGGTTGAGCAATCAGCCCCAGCATTTT
>-|TRBV30|once|TRBJ2-3
CAWSRRGSDTQYF
TGTGCCTGGAGTAGGAGGGGTTCAGATACGCAGTATTTT
>-|TRBV5-1|-|TRBJ2-7
CARQNSGRGVVNEQYF
TGCGCCCGTCAGAATTCAGGGCGAGGGGTGGTTAACGAGCAGTACTTC
>-|TRBV2|once|TRBJ1-5
CASSEGGAGNQPQHF
TGTGCCAGCAGTGAAGGGGGGGCTGGCAATCAGCCCCAGCATTTT
>-|TRBV7-7|-|TRBJ2-7
CASSLGQGRTYEQYF
TGTGCCAGCAGCTTAGGTCAGGGTCGCACCTACGAGCAGTACTTC
>TRBD2|TRBV5-1|once|TRBJ2-1
CASSISGTSGSRGRNEQFF
TGCGCCAGCAGCATCTCCGGGACTAGCGGGAGTCGAGGAAGAAATGAGCAGTTCTTC
>TRBD1|TRBV2|-|TRBJ1-3
CASSVRPDRLNSGNTIYF
TGTGCCAGCAGTGTAAGGCCGGACAGGCTGAACTCTGGAAACACCATATATTTT
>-|TRBV9|-|TRBJ2-7
CASSVAGSGLPAYEQYF
TGTGCCAGCAGCGTAGCCGGGAGCGGATTGCCCGCCTACGAGCAGTACTTC
>TRBD1|TRBV14|-|TRBJ2-1
CASSPLLGQQPYNEQFF
TGTGCCAGCAGCCCACTCTTGGGACAGCAACCTTACAATGAGCAGTTCTTC
>-|TRBV28|-|TRBJ2-3
CASSRSSTDTQYF
TGTGCCAGCAGTCGTTCTAGCACAGATACGCAGTATTTT
>-|TRBV1|-|TRBJ2-2
CTSSQGGTPLANTGELFF
TGCACCAGCAGCCAGGGCGGGACTCCTTTAGCGAACACCGGGGAGCTGTTTTTT
>-|TRBV6-1|-|TRBJ1-5
CASRLGGLFSQPQHF
TGTGCCAGCAGGTTGGGGGGGTTGTTTAGTCAGCCCCAGCATTTT
>-|TRBV5-1|-|TRBJ1-1
CASSLTQGTEAFF
TGCGCCAGCAGCTTGACACAGGGCACTGAAGCTTTCTTT
>-|TRBV30|-|TRBJ1-5
CAWSVQERGQPQHF
TGTGCCTGGAGTGTTCAGGAACGTGGTCAGCCCCAGCATTTT
>-|TRBV7-9|-|TRBJ2-7
CASSSPGDEQYF
TGTGCCAGCAGCTCCCCCGGGGACGAGCAGTACTTC
>-|TRBV19|-|TRBJ1-1
CASSIGIVGTEAFF
TGTGCCAGTAGTATAGGGATAGTGGGGACTGAAGCTTTCTTT
>TRBD1|TRBV28|-|TRBJ2-2
CASREGAGELFF
TGTGCCAGCCGAGAGGGGGCTGGGGAGCTGTTTTTT
>-|TRBV5-1|-|TRBJ2-5
CASSPGGGPLGGETQYF
TGCGCCAGCAGCCCCGGTGGTGGGCCCCTGGGTGGGGAGACCCAGTACTTC
>-|TRBV6-5|-|TRBJ2-1
CASRGLSYNEQFF
TGTGCCAGCAGGGGTTTGTCGTACAATGAGCAGTTCTTC
>-|TRBV5-4|-|TRBJ2-7
CASSLERNEQYF
TGTGCCAGCAGCTTGGAGAGAAATGAGCAGTACTTC
>-|TRBV2|-|TRBJ1-2
CASSRGYTNYGYTF
TGTGCCAGCAGTAGGGGATATACTAACTATGGCTACACCTTC
>-|TRBV18|-|TRBJ2-5
CASLPDRGQETQYF
TGTGCCAGCCTACCGGATCGGGGTCAAGAGACCCAGTACTTC
>-|TRBV28|-|TRBJ1-5
CASSLGIWPQHF
TGTGCCAGCAGTTTAGGCATTTGGCCCCAGCATTTT
>TRBD1|TRBV30|-|TRBJ2-7
CAWSPTGLSYEQYF
TGTGCCTGGAGTCCGACAGGGTTATCCTACGAGCAGTACTTC
>-|TRBV14|-|TRBJ2-1
CASSQAGRHNEQFF
TGTGCCAGCAGCCAAGCTGGACGGCACAATGAGCAGTTCTTC
>TRBD1|TRBV7-9|-|TRBJ2-7
CASSERDSLLGYEQYF
TGTGCCAGCAGCGAGAGGGACAGCCTCTTGGGGTACGAGCAGTACTTC
>TRBD1|TRBV5-6|-|TRBJ1-3
CASSLRTGLGNTIYF
TGTGCCAGCAGCCTAAGGACAGGGCTCGGAAACACCATATATTTT
>-|TRBV11-1|-|TRBJ2-5
CASSLGGGGLIETQYF
TGTGCCAGCAGCTTAGGTGGCGGGGGCTTGATCGAGACCCAGTACTTC
>-|TRBV11-2|-|TRBJ2-1
CASNWGETSSYNEQFF
TGTGCCAGCAACTGGGGCGAAACGAGCTCCTACAATGAGCAGTTCTTC